These 26 T cell receptor beta chains originate from one sample sequenced in a study of response to subunit inactivated influenza vaccine. Each CDR3 protein is one row after TCRdb ran MiXCR on the RT-PCR reads. The table records hundreds of thousands of distinct CDR3 sequences, approximately 13% of them present only once. The sample in question was PBMCs from blood, obtained less than 15 days before vaccination. These receptors originate from a man aged 45-65 years who received an inactivated influenza vaccine.

The chain combines TRBV28 with TRBJ2-7, with TRBD2 matching over 8 bases. Germline trimming cut 5 bases from V and 2 bases from J; bases unmatched to any gene: 5. The CDR3 contains 14 residues. CDR1 is MDHEN, CDR2 SYDVKM, per germline. The chain's CDR3 is CASSGGTSPYEQYF. Here the CDR3 DNA reads TGTGCCAGCAGTGGCGGGACTAGTCCCTACGAGCAGTACTTC.

The rearrangement uses TRBV20-1 and TRBJ1-4; 9 bases line up with TRBD1. The germline gives CDR1 DFQATT, CDR2 SNEGSKA (reference sequence). The CDR3 extends over 14 amino acids. The junction had 6 bases not matched to a gene; V was cut back by 3 bases and J by 7 bases. DNA of the CDR3: TGCAGTGCTAGGGAGACAGGGGGTCGTGAAAAACTGTTTTTT. Amino acids: CSARETGGREKLFF.

The rearrangement links TRBV11-3 to TRBJ2-1, with 14 bases identical to TRBD2. CDR1 is SGHNT and CDR2 is YENEEA in the germline V gene. This CDR3 comprises 16 residues. V trimming: 2 bases; J trimming: 7 bases; junction bases outside the gene matches: 4. The CDR3 DNA is TGTGCCAGCAGCTTACACGGGACTAGCGGGAGTAATGAGCAGTTCTTC. Translation: CASSLHGTSGSNEQFF.

This clonotype occurred a few times. This sequence joins TRBV20-1 and TRBJ1-2; D unresolved. This CDR3 comprises 14 residues. Looked up from germline, CDR1 is DFQATT and CDR2 is SNEGSKA (reference sequence). V was clipped by 1 base and J by 4 bases, with 13 bases between them. CDR3 bases: TGCAGTGCTAGAGTTACAGACGCCCTCTATGGCTACACCTTC. This codes for CSARVTDALYGYTF.

The DNA for the CDR3 is TGTGCCAGCAGCCCACTGATTGGGCCTAGCACAGATACGCAGTATTTT. Encoded protein: CASSPLIGPSTDTQYF. V is TRBV12-3 or TRBV12-4 and J is TRBJ2-3; D gene ambiguous. This CDR3 contains 16 residues. With 6 bases removed from V and 0 bases from J, the gap between germline ends came to 16 bases.

The sample holds a few counts of this clonotype. The V gene is TRBV20-1, the J gene TRBJ2-7; 7 nucleotides agree with TRBD2. Trimming removed 0 bases from V and 0 bases from J; junction bases left unmatched: 5. Germline V gene data show CDR1 as DFQATT and CDR2 as SNEGSKA (reference sequence). The CDR3 runs 15 residues. The CDR3 nucleotides are TGCAGTGCTAGAGATGCCGGGAGGACCTCCTACGAGCAGTACTTC. Its protein product is CSARDAGRTSYEQYF.

This clonotype was observed a few times. V usage is TRBV7-2 and J usage is TRBJ2-3, with a possible D match to TRBD2 (6 bases). V was shortened by 1 base and J by 2 bases, with 13 bases between the two germline ends. Germline V gene lookup returns CDR1 SGHTA and CDR2 FQGNSA. This CDR3 is built from 16 residues. The CDR3 spells CASSLGGTTFTDTQYF. The CDR3, as DNA: TGTGCCAGCAGCTTAGGCGGGACCACTTTCACAGATACGCAGTATTTT.

On this clonotype: With a much larger clone just one base away, this may be a read error. The genes are TRBV4-3 and TRBJ1-2; D unresolved. The V gene lost 0 bases and the J gene lost 4 bases, with 15 bases spanning the gap. Germline-derived CDR1 and CDR2 are LGHNA and YSLEER. This CDR3 region has 16 residues. The CDR3 spells CASSQDMGGQPYGYTF. The CDR3 coding sequence is TGCGCCAGCAGCCAAGATATGGGTGGCCAACCCTATGGCTACACCTTC.

V usage is TRBV3-1 and J usage is TRBJ2-3, with 9 bases fitting TRBD2. V lost 1 base, J lost 3 bases, and 5 bases stayed unmatched. CDR3 length: 16 amino acids. Germline assignment: CDR1 LGHDT and CDR2 YNNKEL (reference sequence). CDR3: CASSQVWTSETDTQYF. CDR3 in DNA: TGTGCCAGCAGCCAAGTCTGGACTAGCGAAACAGATACGCAGTATTTT.

This clonotype has ten or more counts. The chain employs TRBV14 and TRBJ2-7, with no clear D. The ends were cut back, 3 bases at V and 0 bases at J, with 12 bases in the middle. The germline gives CDR1 SGHDN, CDR2 FVKESK. This CDR3 comprises 15 residues. The CDR3 sequence: CASSQSSVSSYEQYF. The CDR3 DNA follows: TGTGCCAGCAGCCAGTCATCCGTGAGCTCCTACGAGCAGTACTTC. The full variable domain, its missing parts supplied by reference TRBV14 and TRBJ2-7, is EAGVTQFPSHSVIEKGQTVTLRCDPISGHDNLYWYRRVMGKEIKFLLHFVKESKQDESGMPNNRFLAERTGGTYSTLKVQPAELEDSGVYFCASSQSSVSSYEQYFGPGTRLTVT.

In this sample, this clonotype turned up many times. CDR3: CSVAAGGMETQYF. CDR3 nucleotide sequence: TGCAGCGTTGCTGCAGGGGGTATGGAGACCCAGTACTTC. The chain uses TRBV29-1 and TRBJ2-5; 7 nucleotides line up with TRBD1. CDR1 is SQVTM and CDR2 is ANQGSEA in the germline V gene. With V trimmed by 4 bases and J by 5 bases, 7 bases remained unmatched. The CDR3 totals 13 residues.

The V and J genes are TRBV20-1 and TRBJ2-7; TRBD1 agrees at 10 bases. This CDR3 is 12 amino acids long. CDR1 and CDR2 (germline): DFQATT, SNEGSKA (reference sequence). The J segment lost 6 bases and the V segment lost 6 bases, leaving 5 bases of the junction unmatched. CDR3 bases: TGCAGTGCAAGACAGGGGGCAGGCGAGCAGTACTTC. Translating gives CSARQGAGEQYF.

The chain carries TRBV25-1 and TRBJ1-3; TRBD1 aligns across 11 bases. V was clipped by 6 bases and J by 4 bases; unmatched bases: 14. CDR1 MGHDK and CDR2 SYGVNS come from the germline V gene. The CDR3 totals 18 residues. CDR3 region: CASSDGRTGGISGNTIYF. The CDR3 DNA sequence: TGTGCCAGCAGCGACGGGCGGACAGGGGGCATTTCGGGAAACACCATATATTTT.

This chain joins TRBV29-1 and TRBJ2-5; TRBD2 might be the D (5 bases). Trimming took off 7 bases at V and 2 bases at J, with 17 bases between the two ends. CDR1 and CDR2 (germline): SQVTM, ANQGSEA. This CDR3 is built from 14 residues. The CDR3 DNA reads as TGCAGCGCCCGAGGGCTTGGGCCTCAAGAGACCCAGTACTTC. Translating gives CSARGLGPQETQYF.

This sequence joins TRBV28 and TRBJ1-2; 8 bases line up with TRBD1. CDR1 is MDHEN, CDR2 SYDVKM, per germline. This CDR3 contains 14 residues. Losses at the gene ends were 6 bases for V and 3 bases for J; bases not matched to a gene: 6. The chain's CDR3 is CASSISGQDYGYTF. The CDR3 region has the DNA TGTGCCAGCAGCATATCGGGACAGGACTATGGCTACACCTTC.

The genes are TRBV25-1 and TRBJ2-7; 12 bases map to TRBD1. The trim removed 6 bases at V and 5 bases at J, leaving 5 bases unmatched. The CDR3 spans 14 residues. Looked up from germline, CDR1 is MGHDK and CDR2 is SYGVNS. CDR3 bases: TGTGCCAGCAGCCAGGGACAGGGGGCCCACGAGCAGTACTTC. Encoded protein: CASSQGQGAHEQYF.

The rearrangement uses TRBV7-9 and TRBJ1-6; maybe TRBD1 (5 bases). V lost 1 base and J 7 bases, leaving 11 bases between the germline ends. The CDR3 totals 15 residues. Germline CDR1 SEHNR, CDR2 FQNEAQ (reference sequence). The CDR3: CASSLEGVGNSPLHF. CDR3 in DNA: TGTGCCAGCAGCTTAGAAGGGGTAGGAAATTCACCCCTCCACTTT.

This chain connects TRBV7-2 to TRBJ2-5; 7 nucleotides match TRBD1. Germline CDR1 SGHTA, CDR2 FQGNSA. The CDR3 has 16 residues. With V trimmed by 8 bases and J by 2 bases, 14 bases remained unmatched. The CDR3 DNA reads TGTGCCAGCGGACGACAGGGAACATTCCAACAAGAGACCCAGTACTTC. This gives the protein CASGRQGTFQQETQYF.

The V call is TRBV7-9, the J call TRBJ1-4; 8 positions match TRBD1. There are 13 residues in the CDR3. Unmatched junction bases numbered 3, after V lost 6 bases and J lost 6 bases. Germline CDR1 and CDR2: SEHNR and FQNEAQ (reference sequence). CDR3 residues: CASRGQGDEKLFF. CDR3 in DNA: TGTGCCAGCAGAGGACAGGGTGATGAAAAACTGTTTTTT.

Concerning this clonotype: Because the CDR3 is missing its conserved closing phenylalanine or tryptophan, this is likely a read error. The V and J genes are TRBV7-9 and TRBJ1-4; D ambiguous. From germline, CDR1 is SEHNR and CDR2 FQNEAQ (reference sequence). CDR3 length: 14 residues. Trimming pared 1 base from V and 4 bases from J, leaving 7 bases between. This chain's CDR3 is CASSLDGHNEKLFL. CDR3 bases: TGTGCCAGCAGCTTAGATGGGCATAATGAAAAACTGTTTTTA.

CDR3 region: CASRRMLTGYTF. Written as DNA, the CDR3 is TGTGCCAGCAGACGGATGTTAACCGGCTACACCTTC. V usage is TRBV12-3 or TRBV12-4 and J usage is TRBJ1-2, with unresolved D. The CDR3 totals 12 residues. The ends were cut back, 6 bases at V and 8 bases at J, with 13 bases in the middle.

This clonotype was seen repeatedly, ten times or more. This chain links TRBV10-3 with TRBJ2-2, with a weak D call TRBD2 (7 bases). From germline, CDR1 is ENHRY and CDR2 SYGVKD. Trimming took 7 bases from V and 4 from J, leaving 13 bases between them. CDR3 length: 14 residues. This CDR3 is CAIMGGGSTGELFF. CDR3 DNA sequence: TGTGCCATCATGGGAGGGGGAAGCACCGGGGAGCTGTTTTTT.

This chain joins TRBV12-5 and TRBJ2-1; D is unclear. V was clipped by 6 bases and J by 7 bases, with 16 bases between them. The length of the CDR3 is 14 residues. Germline loops: CDR1 LGHNT, CDR2 FRNRAP. CDR3 coding DNA: TGTGCTAGTGGAACTGGGGAAGGGTGGAATGAGCAGTTCTTC. Protein product: CASGTGEGWNEQFF.

This chain uses TRBV7-3 with TRBJ2-5, with D unclear. This CDR3 has 13 amino acids. CDR1 is SGHTA and CDR2 is FQGTGA in the germline V gene. V lost 6 bases and J lost 2, with 10 bases in between. CDR3 residues: CASSHSYQETQYF. CDR3 DNA sequence: TGTGCCAGCAGTCACAGCTATCAAGAGACCCAGTACTTC.

This clonotype was picked up many times. This chain joins TRBV9 and TRBJ2-3; the D gene could be TRBD1 or TRBD2 (5 bases each). CDR3 length equals 15 residues. Germline loops: CDR1 SGDLS, CDR2 YYNGEE. V gave up 4 bases and J gave up 5 bases, with 17 bases separating them. CDR3 in DNA: TGTGCCAGCAGCAGAGGGACCCACGGGCGAGATACGCAGTATTTT. Encoded protein: CASSRGTHGRDTQYF.

The table lists this clonotype with a few counts. CDR3 nucleotides: TGTGCCAGCAGTTACACGGGAGGAGGCAATCAGCCCCAGCATTTT. Translated: CASSYTGGGNQPQHF. The chain couples TRBV6-2 or TRBV6-3 to TRBJ1-5; D is ambiguous. Trimming pared 2 bases from V and 2 bases from J, leaving 10 bases between. Per germline, CDR1 MNHEY and CDR2 SVGEGT. The CDR3 sequence is 15 residues long.